These 32 T cell receptor beta chains came from one sample sequenced in a study of CD8+CD57+ T cells in acquired aplastic anemia (dated by TCRdb to the late 2010s). TCRdb names Illumina HiSeq 2000 as the instrument used. Profiling of TCR beta VDJ combinations and CDR3 sequences used genomic DNA as the template. TCRdb redid the processing of the public reads, applying fastp at Q25 and MiXCR, and retained in-frame beta chains. Entries are consolidated by CDR3 protein sequence, retaining the most common genes and DNA. The sample table holds 150,000 to 200,000 distinct CDR3 sequences, of which around 45% were seen once. The ten most abundant clones make up about 1.1% of the sample. Input material: sorted CD4+, CD8+, or CD8+CD57+ T cells (not recorded which) from PBMCs. The receptors originated from a human donor in good health.

This clonotype has ten or more counts. V gene TRBV7-8 combines with J gene TRBJ1-5, with unresolved D. The CDR3 is 16 amino acids. Germline CDR1 reads SGHVS; CDR2 reads FQNEAQ. The ends were cut back, 0 bases at V and 0 bases at J, with 9 bases in the middle. CDR3 sequence reads: CASSLALASSNQPQHF. The CDR3 DNA follows: TGTGCCAGCAGCTTAGCGCTGGCCAGTAGCAATCAGCCCCAGCATTTT.

The chain joins TRBV15 to TRBJ2-3; no definite D call. Looked up from germline, CDR1 is LNHNV and CDR2 is YYDKDF (reference sequence). The CDR3 runs 16 residues. The ends were cut back, 0 bases at V and 4 bases at J, with 14 bases in the middle. The CDR3 DNA is TGTGCCACCAGCAGAGAGATGTCCTCAGGATCAGATACGCAGTATTTT. Residues: CATSREMSSGSDTQYF.

This clonotype has ten or more counts. The chain combines TRBV20-1 with TRBJ2-5; 8 positions agree with TRBD2. The CDR3 runs 15 residues. V was pared by 5 bases and J by 4 bases, with 12 bases of the junction left unmatched. Germline-derived CDR1 and CDR2 are DFQATT and SNEGSKA (reference sequence). This CDR3 is CSASLQPAGGETQYF. The CDR3 DNA reads as TGCAGTGCTTCACTACAACCGGCGGGAGGAGAGACCCAGTACTTC.

The chain couples TRBV7-9 to TRBJ2-7, with D possibly matching TRBD2 (5 bases). The CDR3 loop spans 12 amino acids. Germline CDR1 reads SEHNR; CDR2 reads FQNEAQ (reference sequence). V dropped 3 bases and J dropped 7 bases, with 10 bases sitting between them. Here the CDR3 reads CASSFSGGEQYF. CDR3 DNA sequence: TGTGCCAGCAGCTTTTCTGGCGGGGAGCAGTACTTC.

This clonotype showed up just a few times. This rearrangement joins TRBV29-1 to TRBJ2-7; D is uncertain. Germline V CDR1 and CDR2: SQVTM, ANQGSEA. There are 13 residues in the CDR3. The V and J ends lost 6 bases and 2 bases respectively, with 14 bases between them. The CDR3 reads CSVTAQFAYEQYF. The CDR3 nucleotides read TGCAGCGTCACGGCACAGTTCGCCTACGAGCAGTACTTC.

The table lists this clonotype with many counts. V and J are TRBV20-1 and TRBJ1-2; TRBD1 aligns across 7 bases. Germline V gene data show CDR1 as DFQATT and CDR2 as SNEGSKA (reference sequence). The J segment lost 5 bases and the V segment lost 6 bases, leaving 9 bases of the junction unmatched. CDR3 length equals 13 residues. CDR3 coding DNA: TGCAGTGCCCGACCCGGGACAGAGTATGGCTACACCTTC. Protein sequence: CSARPGTEYGYTF.

This clonotype appeared a single time. Sequence at one end of the junction differs from germline and may be a read error. The V and J genes are TRBV20-1 and TRBJ2-3; either TRBD1 or TRBD2 may supply D (5 bases each). The V gene's germline CDR1 is DFQATT and CDR2 SNEGSKA (reference sequence). The CDR3 is made up of 8 amino acids. The CDR3 coding sequence is TGCAGTGCCCCAGGGACCAAGTTT. Protein sequence: CSAPGTKF.

There are a few counts of this clonotype. This chain connects TRBV4-3 to TRBJ2-7; the D is unclear. V dropped 4 bases and J dropped 2 bases, with 9 bases sitting between them. The germline CDR1 and CDR2 sequences are LGHNA and YSLEER. The CDR3 totals 13 residues. Here the CDR3 reads CASSRTLTYEQYF. The DNA of the CDR3 is TGCGCCAGCAGCCGGACGTTGACCTACGAGCAGTACTTC.

CDR3 region: CASSSGRNYGYTF. CDR3 DNA: TGTGCCAGCAGCTCGGGACGGAACTATGGCTACACCTTC. The V and J genes are TRBV7-2 and TRBJ1-2; tentative D call: TRBD1 (5 bases). CDR1 and CDR2 from the germline V gene are SGHTA and FQGNSA. Deletions cut 4 bases from V and 2 bases from J, with 8 bases between. The CDR3 spans 13 residues.

The rearrangement links TRBV7-8 to TRBJ1-2; a weak D match, TRBD1 (5 bases). V lost 1 base and J lost 6, with 15 bases in between. This CDR3 has 15 amino acids. Per the germline V gene, CDR1 is SGHVS and CDR2 is FQNEAQ. This CDR3 is CASSLEMGTDNGYTF. CDR3 DNA: TGTGCCAGCAGCTTAGAGATGGGGACGGATAATGGCTACACCTTC. The full variable domain, rest sourced from reference TRBV7-8 and TRBJ1-2, is GAGVSQSPRYKVAKRGQDVALRCDPISGHVSLFWYQQALGQGPEFLTYFQNEAQLDKSGLPSDRFFAERPEGSVSTLKIQRTQQEDSAVYLCASSLEMGTDNGYTFGSGTRLTVV.

Many counts were recorded for this clonotype. The chain combines TRBV19 with TRBJ1-6, with unresolved D. The length of the CDR3 is 13 residues. Trimming removed 8 bases at V and 10 bases at J, with 15 bases between. Germline V gene data show CDR1 as LNHDA and CDR2 as SQIVND (reference sequence). The CDR3 reads CASQTIPDSPLHF. CDR3 sequence (DNA): TGTGCCAGTCAGACCATACCCGACTCACCCCTCCACTTT.

The rearrangement links TRBV29-1 to TRBJ1-2; D call uncertain. Germline values: CDR1 SQVTM, CDR2 ANQGSEA. The germline V and J ends were trimmed by 4 bases and 5 bases, with 5 bases remaining between them. This CDR3 contains 10 residues. The CDR3 sequence: CSVGEYGYTF. The CDR3 nucleotides read TGCAGCGTTGGGGAGTATGGCTACACCTTC.

This chain joins TRBV29-1 and TRBJ1-1; D is perhaps TRBD1 (5 bases). Germline CDR1 is SQVTM and CDR2 is ANQGSEA. This CDR3 has 12 residues. Trimming took off 3 bases at V and 0 bases at J, with 5 bases between the two ends. The CDR3 is CSVDRVNTEAFF. The DNA for the CDR3 is TGCAGCGTTGACAGGGTGAACACTGAAGCTTTCTTT.

The rearrangement uses TRBV2 and TRBJ2-5; 7 nucleotides match TRBD1. The germline gives CDR1 SNHLY, CDR2 FYNNEI. The junction had 10 bases not matched to a gene; V was cut back by 7 bases and J by 5 bases. The CDR3 runs 14 residues. The DNA for the CDR3 is TGTGCCAGCAACAAGGACAGGTTGTCGGAGACCCAGTACTTC. This translates into CASNKDRLSETQYF. Full variable domain (missing parts from reference TRBV2 and TRBJ2-5): EPEVTQTPSHQVTQMGQEVILRCVPISNHLYFYWYRQILGQKVEFLVSFYNNEISEKSEIFDDQFSVERPDGSNFTLKIRSTKLEDSAMYFCASNKDRLSETQYFGPGTRLLVL.

About this clonotype itself: It may be a read error: a sequence one base away is much more abundant. The CDR3 region is CASSQDGESGRPGYTF. For the CDR3, the DNA is TGTGCCAGCAGCCAAGATGGGGAGAGCGGGCGGCCAGGCTACACCTTC. The rearrangement uses TRBV4-2 and TRBJ1-2, with D uncertain. V was clipped by 0 bases and J by 8 bases, with 19 bases between them. The CDR3 totals 16 residues. Germline CDR1 and CDR2: LGHNA and YNFKEQ.

The sample holds one count of this clonotype. This chain joins TRBV7-9 and TRBJ2-7; 10 bases line up with TRBD1. Germline trimming cut 5 bases from V and 5 bases from J; bases unmatched to any gene: 9. Looked up from germline, CDR1 is SEHNR and CDR2 is FQNEAQ (reference sequence). This CDR3 region has 15 residues. CDR3 sequence (DNA): TGTGCCAGCAGCCTACCCGGGACAGGGGACCACGAGCAGTACTTC. This codes for CASSLPGTGDHEQYF.

This clonotype came up many times. This chain links TRBV5-1 with TRBJ2-1; 10 bases line up with TRBD2. Germline CDR1 reads SGHRS; CDR2 reads YFSETQ. The CDR3 extends over 17 amino acids. Trimming removed 5 bases from V and 0 bases from J; junction bases left unmatched: 8. DNA of the CDR3: TGCGCCAGCAGAACTAGCGGGGCCTGGACCTCCTACAATGAGCAGTTCTTC. Residues: CASRTSGAWTSYNEQFF.

The chain is built from TRBV18 and TRBJ1-1; D might be TRBD1 (5 bases). V gave up 1 base and J gave up 1 base, with 16 bases separating them. The CDR3 has 17 residues. In germline, CDR1 is KGHSH, CDR2 LQKENI. The CDR3 region is CASSPLRVGGANTEAFF. The CDR3, as DNA: TGTGCCAGCTCACCACTTAGAGTCGGCGGGGCGAACACTGAAGCTTTCTTT.

In the case of this clonotype: Just one base apart from a much larger clone, this may be a read error. V is TRBV6-1 and J is TRBJ2-1; D might be TRBD2 (5 bases). CDR1 is MNHNS, CDR2 SASEGT, per germline. This CDR3 is 13 amino acids long. Here the CDR3 reads CASGERTGNEQFF. As DNA, the CDR3 is TGTGCCAGCGGTGAAAGGACTGGCAATGAGCAGTTCTTC.

This clonotype was detected a few times. V usage is TRBV28 and J usage is TRBJ2-7; D unresolved. The CDR3 sequence is 16 residues long. V was pared by 1 base and J by 3 bases, with 16 bases between. CDR1 MDHEN and CDR2 SYDVKM come from the germline V gene. This chain's CDR3 is CASSLFTLGRHYEQYF. The CDR3 nucleotides are TGTGCCAGCAGTTTATTCACTCTTGGACGCCACTACGAGCAGTACTTC.

This clonotype was counted at least ten times. The rearrangement joins TRBV2 to TRBJ1-6; D is unresolved. Trimming removed 4 bases at V and 6 bases at J, with 13 bases between. The germline V gene has CDR1 SNHLY and CDR2 FYNNEI. CDR3 size: 15 residues. CDR3 DNA sequence: TGTGCCAGCAGTGGGAAAGAATTCTTTAATTCACCCCTCCACTTT. This translates into CASSGKEFFNSPLHF.

The V call is TRBV15, the J call TRBJ2-1, with 8 bases aligning to TRBD2. Looked up from germline, CDR1 is LNHNV and CDR2 is YYDKDF (reference sequence). The CDR3 loop spans 15 amino acids. Trimming at V came to 0 bases and at J to 7 bases, leaving 5 bases not matched to a gene. The CDR3 loop reads CATSRERLARNEQFF. Here the CDR3 DNA reads TGTGCCACCAGCAGAGAGAGACTAGCGAGGAATGAGCAGTTCTTC.

At least ten counts were recorded for this clonotype. J is TRBJ2-3 and V is TRBV19; TRBD2 aligns across 9 bases. Germline values: CDR1 LNHDA, CDR2 SQIVND (reference sequence). The CDR3 is 15 residues long. Trimming at V came to 1 base and at J to 1 base, leaving 0 bases not matched to a gene. The CDR3 protein is CASSIGTSGTDTQYF. The CDR3 DNA reads as TGTGCCAGTAGTATAGGGACTAGCGGCACAGATACGCAGTATTTT.

This clonotype was seen at least ten times. The rearrangement links TRBV5-4 to TRBJ2-1; perhaps TRBD2 as D (7 bases). This CDR3 spans 18 amino acids. The V gene lost 0 bases and the J gene lost 5 bases, with 21 bases spanning the gap. The V gene's germline CDR1 is SGHNT and CDR2 YYREEE (reference sequence). The CDR3 DNA is TGTGCCAGCAGCTTGGGGGAGGGGGGCGCGCTCAAAGACAATGAGCAGTTCTTC. Amino acids: CASSLGEGGALKDNEQFF.

The genes are TRBV11-2 and TRBJ1-1, with D unresolved. CDR3 length equals 16 residues. Deletions cut 3 bases from V and 4 bases from J, with 18 bases between. Per germline, CDR1 SGHAT and CDR2 FQNNGV. The CDR3 sequence is CASSFRPGWGVTEAFF. As DNA, the CDR3 is TGTGCCAGCAGCTTCCGCCCCGGTTGGGGAGTCACTGAAGCTTTCTTT.

The CDR3 bases are TGCAGTGCTAGGTATCCAACAGTGGATACGCAGTATTTT. Its protein product is CSARYPTVDTQYF. The chain links TRBV20-1 to TRBJ2-3; D not certain. CDR3 length: 13 residues. Germline CDR1 and CDR2: DFQATT and SNEGSKA (reference sequence). Trimming left V 3 bases short and J 6 bases short, with 13 bases between.

This clonotype was picked up a small number of times. V and J are TRBV7-3 and TRBJ2-7; tentatively, D is TRBD1 (5 bases). This CDR3 is built from 13 residues. Trimming took 4 bases from V and 4 from J, leaving 11 bases between them. The germline gives CDR1 SGHTA, CDR2 FQGTGA. The CDR3 reads CASSSIPGYEQYF. The CDR3 bases are TGTGCCAGCAGCTCAATCCCAGGGTACGAGCAGTACTTC.

The chain employs TRBV19 and TRBJ2-5; D is undetermined. The end of the DNA fits TRBJ2-7 better, so the J call may be wrong. Looked up from germline, CDR1 is LNHDA and CDR2 is SQIVND (reference sequence). The CDR3 is made up of 14 amino acids. CDR3 sequence (DNA): TGTGCCAGTAGTAGGACCGGTCTTAACTACGAGCAGTACTTC. It encodes CASSRTGLNYEQYF.

This clonotype was seen at least ten times. The chain joins TRBV11-1 to TRBJ1-1; D is unresolved. This CDR3 has 13 residues. Germline CDR1 and CDR2: SGHAT and FQDESV (reference sequence). Trimming cost V 2 bases and J 5 bases, with 9 bases left between them. The CDR3 protein is CASSLTTMTEAFF. The CDR3 region has the DNA TGTGCCAGCAGCTTAACTACCATGACTGAAGCTTTCTTT. The full variable domain, completed using reference TRBV11-1 and TRBJ1-1, is EAEVAQSPRYKITEKSQAVAFWCDPISGHATLYWYRQILGQGPELLVQFQDESVVDDSQLPKDRFSAERLKGVDSTLKIQPAELGDSAMYLCASSLTTMTEAFFGQGTRLTVV.

The chain uses TRBV2 and TRBJ1-5; TRBD1 matches at 8 bases. The CDR3 totals 15 residues. Trimming removed 8 bases from V and 0 bases from J; junction bases left unmatched: 6. Germline V gives CDR1 SNHLY, CDR2 FYNNEI. The CDR3 sequence is CASVAGGFSNQPQHF. CDR3 DNA sequence: TGTGCCAGCGTTGCAGGGGGCTTTAGCAATCAGCCCCAGCATTTT.

This clonotype has a handful of counts. This may arise from a read error, as a much more abundant clone is one base away. The chain uses TRBV6-5 and TRBJ1-6, with no clear D. CDR1 and CDR2 from the germline V gene are MNHEY and SVGAGI. The CDR3 covers 15 residues. V shed 0 bases and J shed 7 bases, with 10 bases lying between them. The DNA of the CDR3 is TGTGCCAGCAGTTACTCAAGACGGATAAATTCACCCCTCCACTTT. Protein: CASSYSRRINSPLHF.

The chain employs TRBV29-1 and TRBJ2-3, with a possible D match to TRBD2 (6 bases). CDR3 length equals 14 residues. Trimming left V 6 bases short and J 2 bases short, with 15 bases between. Germline V gene data show CDR1 as SQVTM and CDR2 as ANQGSEA. The CDR3, as DNA: TGCAGCGTCCGCGGGGCCTTCCTCACAGATACGCAGTATTTT. Residues: CSVRGAFLTDTQYF.